This T cell receptor (beta chain) was captured by sequencing in a study of shared clonotypes between healthy human individuals (dated by TCRdb to the early 2020s). As for the study more broadly: The cohort comprised two women and three men aged 18 to 49 years. For each donor, three plates each were used for CD4 naive and CD4 memory, two plates were used for CD8 naive, and one plate was used for CD8 memory. To estimate repertoire size and how much clonotype sharing occurs between individuals, the study deeply sequenced the blood TCR repertoires of roughly 5 healthy adults. Different laboratories and diverse techniques were used to prepare libraries and sequence TCR repertoires, to increase sequencing depth and limit assay-specific biases. Leukapheresis yielded between about 0.85 and 10 billion PBMCs per donor.

The cysteine opens and the phenylalanine closes a CDR3 of 15 amino acids. Only CDR3 DNA is held: 45 bases, read in frame from base 1. V lost 2 bases and J lost 0 bases; the stretch between them is 10 bases long. Looking up the germline V gene yields CDR1 SGHRS and CDR2 YFSETQ. In the case of this clone: Its antigen target is currently unknown. No much larger clone is present one base from it, and per-base qualities are unavailable.

Donors were healthy HIV-negative adults with no recently reported acute infections or vaccinations. Every donor was a Caucasian adult living in Nashville, Tennessee, USA. Magnetic negative selection was used to enrich CD4+ T cells, after which naive cells were positively selected on CD45RA and the negative fraction became the memory subset. After blood collection by leukapheresis, PBMCs were isolated using Ficoll-Histopaque density gradient centrifugation and then cryopreserved in the vapor phase of liquid nitrogen. Analytical flow cytometry was used to check the purity and quantity of every magnetically sorted T cell population. Each sorted fraction had its genomic DNA isolated and then quantified by UV absorbance on a Nanodrop 2000c. Using the deep immunoSEQ assay, TCR CDR3 regions were amplified from genomic DNA by multiplex PCR. For each cell subset, the extracted genomic DNA was distributed evenly across all wells of several immunoSEQ 96-well plates, and each plate served as one replicate. For sorted subsets, about 200 ng genomic DNA, equal to some 28,000 T cell genomes, was loaded into each replicate PCR. Purified libraries were quantified with a Qubit 3.0 fluorometer, sized on a Bioanalyzer 2100, and re-quantified with the KAPA Library Quantification kit. A separate single-read 150-cycle Illumina NextSeq 550 flow cell was used to sequence each immunoSEQ 96-well plate. As for the authors' bioinformatics: Because only junctional sequences without quality scores were contained in the immunoSEQ output, filtering matching that applied to full-length reads could not be performed. Sequences were annotated with PyIR, a Python wrapper for IgBLAST v1.9, using IMGT germline references to assign V/J genes and CDR3. Reads were removed for weak V/J assignments (E-value above 1e-6), missing CDR3, stop codons, out-of-frame junctions, or ambiguous translated residues. V3J clonotypes were defined as sequences sharing an identical inferred V gene, J gene, and CDR3 amino acid sequence. To compute the percentage overlap between repertoires, the number of shared unique clonotypes was divided by the size of the smaller repertoire. RTK rarefaction, the Chao1 estimator, and Recon v2.1 estimates of unobserved clonotypes were used to assess repertoire richness. OLGA was used to compute generation probabilities for all TCRbeta clonotypes that the gDNA method yielded from a handful of donors. The source is immuneACCESS, and TCRdb retained only in-frame sequences with V and J called. Part of the clones is not carried over; for the studies checked, unresolved V genes explain less than half of this, and the remainder is unexplained. That table gives V, J and clone size, and the DNA gave D and trimming. The sample table contains 2 million to 3 million clones; only one count was recorded for more than 85% of them. 0.36% of the sample comes from the top ten.

Study-wide conclusions, independent of this receptor: Across a handful of donors, about 5.2% of naive CD4, roughly 3.3% of naive CD8, under 2.5% of memory CD4, and approximately 0.4% of memory CD8 clonotypes were shared. Sampling was limited to blood, and TCR repertoires in tissue likely differ from TCR repertoires in blood. Because the study included a small number of donors, the genetic and exposure-history diversity represented was limited. Naive subsets generally had larger estimated clonotype richness than memory subsets. Even with the large sequencing depth, rarefaction of the sorted-subset datasets indicated that sequencing was incomplete. Pairwise subsampling led to the expectation that sequencing depth would affect the degree of clonotype sharing among donors. Clonotypes shared by all four sorted-subset donors showed higher generation probabilities than non-shared clonotypes.

The sequencing sample was made of naive CD4+ T cells from PBMCs. The intended sense of this specimen's cell subset or site label: CD45RA+ positively selected. The rearranged chain carries TRBV5-1 and TRBJ2-3; tentative D gene TRBD1, with 5 bases matching. The source of this sequence is a man between 18 and 29 years old in good health. Some clones in this sample may be carry-over from other donors' samples. The CDR3 region: CASSFRQISTDTQYF. The DNA is TGCGCCAGCAGCTTCCGACAGATCAGCACAGATACGCAGTATTTT.